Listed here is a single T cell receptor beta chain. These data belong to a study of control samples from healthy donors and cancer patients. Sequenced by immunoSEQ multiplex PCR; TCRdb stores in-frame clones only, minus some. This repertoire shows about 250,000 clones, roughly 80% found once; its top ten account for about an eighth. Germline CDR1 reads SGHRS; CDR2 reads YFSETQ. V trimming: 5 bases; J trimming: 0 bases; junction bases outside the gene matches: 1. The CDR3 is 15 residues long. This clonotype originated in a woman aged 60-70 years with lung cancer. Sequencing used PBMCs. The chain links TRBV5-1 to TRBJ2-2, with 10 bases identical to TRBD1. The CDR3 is CASRDRGPNTGELFF. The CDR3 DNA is TGCGCCAGCAGAGACAGGGGGCCGAACACCGGGGAGCTGTTTTTT. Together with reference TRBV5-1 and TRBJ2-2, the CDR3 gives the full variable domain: KAGVTQTPRYLIKTRGQQVTLSCSPISGHRSVSWYQQTPGQGLQFLFEYFSETQRNKGNFPGRFSGRQFSNSRSEMNVSTLELGDSALYLCASRDRGPNTGELFFGEGSRLTVL.